These 5 T cell receptor beta chains were sequenced from one sample in a study of cytomegalovirus exposure and HLA in healthy donors. PCR used 60 Vbeta primers and 13 Jbeta primers. Some clones are missing from TCRdb's copy, which holds only in-frame ones; the method was immunoSEQ multiplex PCR. The table has around 150,000 clones, over 50% seen once. Sequencing was done on a sample of PBMCs. These receptors came from a human donor in good health.

The gene calls are TRBV2 and TRBJ2-3; D is ambiguous. With 8 bases removed from V and 3 bases from J, the gap between germline ends came to 3 bases. Germline assignment: CDR1 SNHLY and CDR2 FYNNEI. CDR3 length equals 10 residues. The CDR3 DNA follows: TGTGCCAGCCAAACAGATACGCAGTATTTT. This codes for CASQTDTQYF.

The J gene is TRBJ2-2, the V gene TRBV5-1, with D possibly TRBD2 on 6 matching bases. Germline lookup yields CDR1 SGHRS and CDR2 YFSETQ. This CDR3 is built from 14 residues. V was trimmed by 4 bases and J by 5 bases, leaving 12 bases between them. CDR3 in amino acids: CASSQGGETGELFF. CDR3 sequence (DNA): TGCGCCAGCAGCCAAGGCGGGGAGACCGGGGAGCTGTTTTTT.

The chain is built from TRBV7-8 and TRBJ1-1; weak D call: TRBD1 (5 bases). The CDR3 has 15 amino acids. Looked up from germline, CDR1 is SGHVS and CDR2 is FQNEAQ. Deletions cut 1 base from V and 2 bases from J, with 11 bases between. DNA of the CDR3: TGTGCCAGCAGCTTAGTAGGGGAATTTAACACTGAAGCTTTCTTT. Its translation is CASSLVGEFNTEAFF.

CDR3 nucleotide sequence: TGCGCCAGCAGCCAAGCGGGGAGCTCCTACAATGAGCAGTTCTTC. Amino acid sequence: CASSQAGSSYNEQFF. V gene TRBV5-1 combines with J gene TRBJ2-1; 7 nucleotides align to TRBD2. The germline CDR1 and CDR2 sequences are SGHRS and YFSETQ. J was trimmed by 0 bases and V by 4 bases; bases with no gene match: 4. This CDR3 comprises 15 residues.

This clone was seen more than once but under ten times. The rearrangement uses TRBV9 and TRBJ2-3; 11 nucleotides agree with TRBD2. From germline, CDR1 is SGDLS and CDR2 YYNGEE. The V and J ends lost 4 bases and 2 bases, in that order; junction bases with no gene match: 9. The CDR3 runs 17 residues. This chain's CDR3 is CASSLQTSGILTDTQYF. In DNA, the CDR3 is TGTGCCAGCAGCCTCCAGACTAGCGGGATCCTCACAGATACGCAGTATTTT. Using reference TRBV9 and TRBJ2-3 for the parts outside the CDR3, the full variable domain is DSGVTQTPKHLITATGQRVTLRCSPRSGDLSVYWYQQSLDQGLQFLIQYYNGEERAKGNILERFSAQQFPDLHSELNLSSLELGDSALYFCASSLQTSGILTDTQYFGPGTRLTVL.